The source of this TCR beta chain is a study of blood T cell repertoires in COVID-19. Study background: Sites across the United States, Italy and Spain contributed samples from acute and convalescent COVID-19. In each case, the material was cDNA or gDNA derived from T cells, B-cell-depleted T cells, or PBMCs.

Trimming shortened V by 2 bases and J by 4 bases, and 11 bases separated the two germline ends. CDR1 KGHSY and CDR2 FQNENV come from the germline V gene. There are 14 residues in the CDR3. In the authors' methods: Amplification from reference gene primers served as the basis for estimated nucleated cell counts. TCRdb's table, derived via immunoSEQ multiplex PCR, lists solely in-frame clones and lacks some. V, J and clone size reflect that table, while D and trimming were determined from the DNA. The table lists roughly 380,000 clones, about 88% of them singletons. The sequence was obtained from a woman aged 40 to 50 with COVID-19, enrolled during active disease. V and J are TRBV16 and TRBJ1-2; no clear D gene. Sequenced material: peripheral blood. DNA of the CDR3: TGTGCCAGCAGCCAAGGTGAAGATAGCTATGGCTACACCTTC. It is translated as CASSQGEDSYGYTF.